These 16 T cell receptor beta chains were sequenced from one sample in a study of blood T cell repertoires in COVID-19. The assay was immunoSEQ multiplex PCR, and TCRdb's table has in-frame clones only and misses some. The table lists about 280,000 clones, around nine tenths of them singletons. Sequenced: peripheral blood. The receptor set was obtained from a woman in her thirties with COVID-19, enrolled during active disease.

The gene calls are TRBV3-1 (or the pseudogene TRBV3-2) and TRBJ1-1; tentative D call: TRBD1 (5 bases). V dropped 6 bases and J dropped 1 base, with 12 bases sitting between them. The germline CDR1 and CDR2 sequences are LGHDT and YNNKEL (reference sequence). The CDR3 runs 14 residues. Here the CDR3 reads CASRSTGQNTEAFF. The CDR3, as DNA: TGTGCCAGCAGATCCACCGGACAGAACACTGAAGCTTTCTTT.

This chain connects TRBV27 to TRBJ2-7; 16 bases line up with TRBD2. The V gene end was trimmed by 8 bases and the J gene end by 5 bases; junction bases not matched to a gene: 15. CDR3 length: 18 amino acids. Germline V gives CDR1 MNHEY, CDR2 SMNVEV (reference sequence). The CDR3 nucleotides are TGTGCCAGCGGGCGACGTTCCGGGACTAGCGGGAGGGCTCACGAGCAGTACTTC. This gives the protein CASGRRSGTSGRAHEQYF.

The chain carries TRBV4-2 and TRBJ2-3, with a weak D call TRBD1 (6 bases). This CDR3 has 15 amino acids. V was trimmed by 1 base and J by 6 bases, leaving 14 bases between them. Germline-derived CDR1 and CDR2 are LGHNA and YNFKEQ. The CDR3 DNA reads TGTGCCAGCAGCCAAGCCAGGGGAGAATCCGATACGCAGTATTTT. Translated, it gives CASSQARGESDTQYF.

The chain links TRBV3-1 (or the pseudogene TRBV3-2) to TRBJ2-7; 7 nucleotides match TRBD2. The junction had 4 bases not matched to a gene; V was cut back by 0 bases and J by 2 bases. Germline CDR1 and CDR2: LGHDT and YNNKEL (reference sequence). This CDR3 comprises 15 residues. The CDR3 DNA sequence: TGTGCCAGCAGCCAAGACGAGGGAGGGCCCTACGAGCAGTACTTC. Its protein product is CASSQDEGGPYEQYF.

This chain connects TRBV5-1 to TRBJ1-1; 7 nucleotides line up with TRBD1. There are 15 residues in the CDR3. CDR1 and CDR2 (germline): SGHRS, YFSETQ. Trimming cost V 2 bases and J 0 bases; bases outside gene matches: 4. CDR3 coding DNA: TGCGCCAGCAGCTTCGGGACAGCCATGAACACTGAAGCTTTCTTT. Translation gives CASSFGTAMNTEAFF.

The chain carries TRBV6-2 or TRBV6-3 and TRBJ2-5; TRBD2 aligns across 11 bases. This CDR3 contains 19 residues. V shed 3 bases, J shed 0 bases, and the junction held 12 bases outside the gene matches. Germline CDR1 reads MNHEY; CDR2 reads SVGEGT. CDR3 residues: CASSYRSGRAGYDQETQYF. CDR3 in DNA: TGTGCCAGCAGTTATCGTAGCGGGAGGGCCGGTTACGACCAAGAGACCCAGTACTTC.

The V call is TRBV19, the J call TRBJ2-7; TRBD2 aligns across 7 bases. Germline CDR1 and CDR2: LNHDA and SQIVND (reference sequence). Unmatched junction bases numbered 6, after V lost 3 bases and J lost 1 base. This CDR3 has 15 residues. Written as DNA, the CDR3 is TGTGCCAGTAGTATTGCGAGCGGGACGTCCTACGAGCAGTACTTC. Its translation is CASSIASGTSYEQYF.

In this sample, this clone turned up once. The CDR3 nucleotides read TGTGCCAGCAGCTTGGCGGGACTAGCGGGAGGGGGGCCCTATACGCAGTATTTT. It is translated as CASSLAGLAGGGPYTQYF. The chain has TRBV5-4 and TRBJ2-3; 16 bases fit TRBD2. J lost 7 bases, V lost 0 bases, and 8 bases had no gene match. This CDR3 region has 18 residues. Germline V CDR1 and CDR2: SGHNT, YYREEE (reference sequence).

This clone appeared a single time. The chain links TRBV14 to TRBJ2-7; 11 positions agree with TRBD2. The CDR3 has 15 amino acids. V was pared by 0 bases and J by 10 bases, with 8 bases of the junction left unmatched. Germline CDR1 is SGHDN and CDR2 is FVKESK. CDR3 sequence: CASSQDFLAGGAQYF. DNA for the CDR3: TGTGCCAGCAGCCAAGATTTCCTAGCGGGAGGTGCACAGTACTTC.

This clone was found a few times. J is TRBJ2-1 and V is TRBV4-3; 12 positions match TRBD2. This CDR3 contains 16 residues. The germline gives CDR1 LGHNA, CDR2 YSLEER. The J segment lost 3 bases and the V segment lost 2 bases, leaving 2 bases of the junction unmatched. DNA of the CDR3: TGCGCCAGCAGCCAACCGGGACTAGCGGGCTACAATGAGCAGTTCTTC. Protein product: CASSQPGLAGYNEQFF.

The V gene is TRBV5-4, the J gene TRBJ2-2; TRBD1 agrees at 7 bases. Looked up from germline, CDR1 is SGHNT and CDR2 is YYREEE (reference sequence). There are 15 residues in the CDR3. Trimming cost V 4 bases and J 0 bases; bases outside gene matches: 3. The CDR3 DNA reads as TGTGCCAGCAGCCCCGGGACAGCGAACACCGGGGAGCTGTTTTTT. Translation: CASSPGTANTGELFF.

This CDR3 reads CASSRDRGYEQYF. For the CDR3, the DNA is TGTGCCAGCAGCCGGGACAGGGGCTACGAGCAGTACTTC. The V call is TRBV12-3 or TRBV12-4, the J call TRBJ2-7; 10 bases align to TRBD1. V trimming: 6 bases; J trimming: 3 bases; junction bases outside the gene matches: 2. The CDR3 covers 13 residues.

The chain carries TRBV7-2 and TRBJ1-2, with a tentative D call TRBD1 (6 bases). Germline assignment: CDR1 SGHTA and CDR2 FQGNSA. This CDR3 has 15 residues. Trimming took 5 bases from V and 2 from J, leaving 15 bases between them. The CDR3 nucleotides read TGTGCCAGCAGCCTCCATGGACAGCTAAACTATGGCTACACCTTC. It codes for CASSLHGQLNYGYTF.

The chain links TRBV10-3 to TRBJ1-1; 9 nucleotides match TRBD1. V lost 4 bases and J lost 0; bases outside the gene matches: 0. The CDR3 covers 14 residues. Germline V gene lookup returns CDR1 ENHRY and CDR2 SYGVKD. For the CDR3, the DNA is TGTGCCATCAGTGGACAGGGGGTGAACACTGAAGCTTTCTTT. This sequence encodes CAISGQGVNTEAFF.

V and J are TRBV10-1 and TRBJ1-6, with D uncertain. The CDR3 is 10 residues long. In germline, CDR1 is WNHNN, CDR2 SYGVQD (reference sequence). V was pared by 9 bases and J by 7 bases, with 4 bases between. In DNA, the CDR3 is TGCGCCAGACTGAATTCACCCCTCCACTTT. Its protein product is CARLNSPLHF.

The chain combines TRBV10-1 with TRBJ2-1; 8 bases agree with TRBD2. The length of the CDR3 is 14 residues. V was clipped by 3 bases and J by 7 bases; unmatched bases: 5. CDR1 WNHNN and CDR2 SYGVQD come from the germline V gene (reference sequence). CDR3 amino acids: CASSDQRGSNEQFF. The CDR3 bases are TGCGCCAGCAGTGACCAGCGGGGGTCAAATGAGCAGTTCTTC.